This entry lists 13 T cell receptor beta chains sequenced from one sample in a study of T cells in Graves' hyperthyroidism and ophthalmopathy. The source material, RNA transcripts, was used to amplify TCR beta CDR3 regions. The study used the HTBI primer set for a first-round RT-PCR of the TCR CDR3. From the multiplex PCR reads, TCRdb called clonotypes with MiXCR, one entry per CDR3 protein. The sample includes nearly 600,000 distinct CDR3 sequences, about 14% of them seen just once. The sample taken for sequencing was blood. The receptor source for this set is a woman in her twenties or thirties with Graves' hyperthyroidism that later progressed to Graves' ophthalmopathy.

This clonotype showed up many times. V and J are TRBV20-1 and TRBJ2-7; TRBD1 aligns across 9 bases. Germline assignment: CDR1 DFQATT and CDR2 SNEGSKA (reference sequence). The CDR3 loop spans 14 amino acids. V lost 6 bases and J lost 3; bases outside the gene matches: 9. The CDR3 reads CSALVGDRDYEQYF. The DNA for the CDR3 is TGCAGTGCCCTAGTCGGGGACAGGGACTACGAGCAGTACTTC.

At least ten counts were recorded for this clonotype. The chain is built from TRBV11-2 and TRBJ2-3, with TRBD2 matching over 12 bases. J gave up 8 bases and V 7 bases, and 10 bases lay outside the gene matches. The CDR3 runs to 15 residues. CDR1 and CDR2 from the germline V gene are SGHAT and FQNNGV. The CDR3 DNA sequence: TGTGCCAGCACCCAGACTAGCGGGAGCGCCTCTACGCAGTATTTT. Encoded protein: CASTQTSGSASTQYF.

At least ten counts were recorded for this clonotype. The chain joins TRBV2 to TRBJ2-2; 9 bases match TRBD1. Unmatched junction bases numbered 8, after V lost 6 bases and J lost 6 bases. In germline, CDR1 is SNHLY, CDR2 FYNNEI. This CDR3 contains 15 residues. The CDR3 DNA sequence: TGTGCCAGCAGCCTCGAGGGACAGGGTTCCGGGGAGCTGTTTTTT. Translated: CASSLEGQGSGELFF.

This chain uses TRBV18 with TRBJ2-2; D gene uncertain. Trimming pared 2 bases from V and 0 bases from J, leaving 7 bases between. The CDR3 sequence is 15 residues long. Germline CDR1 reads KGHSH; CDR2 reads LQKENI. The CDR3 region has the DNA TGTGCCAGCTCACCAGGGCAGCCGAACACCGGGGAGCTGTTTTTT. It translates to CASSPGQPNTGELFF. The full variable domain, completed using reference TRBV18 and TRBJ2-2, is NAGVMQNPRHLVRRRGQEARLRCSPMKGHSHVYWYRQLPEEGLKFMVYLQKENIIDESGMPKERFSAEFPKEGPSILRIQQVVRGDSAAYFCASSPGQPNTGELFFGEGSRLTVL.

This clonotype appeared many times. The gene calls are TRBV3-1 and TRBJ1-1; maybe TRBD1 (6 bases). CDR1 is LGHDT, CDR2 YNNKEL, per germline (reference sequence). Trimming cost V 2 bases and J 5 bases, with 9 bases left between them. This CDR3 contains 13 residues. CDR3 loop: CASSQQGWTEAFF. In DNA, the CDR3 is TGTGCCAGCAGCCAACAGGGGTGGACTGAAGCTTTCTTT.

The table lists this clonotype with a few counts. This chain links TRBV20-1 with TRBJ2-7; 10 positions match TRBD1. After removal of 7 bases from V and 2 bases from J, the junction contained 11 bases not matched to a gene. Per germline, CDR1 DFQATT and CDR2 SNEGSKA (reference sequence). The CDR3 is 15 amino acids. CDR3 sequence: CSGRDRDRGPYEQYF. The CDR3, as DNA: TGCAGTGGCAGGGACCGGGACAGGGGCCCCTACGAGCAGTACTTC.

This clonotype was recorded at least ten times. The chain employs TRBV12-5 and TRBJ1-3, with 7 bases lining up with TRBD1. Germline-derived CDR1 and CDR2 are LGHNT and FRNRAP. This CDR3 is built from 18 residues. The J segment lost 0 bases and the V segment lost 3 bases, leaving 11 bases of the junction unmatched. The CDR3 is CASGFRPMGQLSGNTIYF. DNA of the CDR3: TGTGCTAGTGGTTTCCGGCCTATGGGACAGCTCTCTGGAAACACCATATATTTT.

This clonotype has at least ten counts. This rearrangement joins TRBV12-3 or TRBV12-4 to TRBJ2-7; TRBD1 agrees at 7 bases. The J segment lost 5 bases and the V segment lost 5 bases, leaving 9 bases of the junction unmatched. This CDR3 comprises 14 residues. CDR3 residues: CASSMTGSFDEQYF. The CDR3 coding sequence is TGTGCCAGCAGTATGACAGGGTCTTTCGACGAGCAGTACTTC.

This rearrangement joins TRBV7-9 to TRBJ2-7, with D unclear. CDR3 length: 12 residues. Germline loops: CDR1 SEHNR, CDR2 FQNEAQ (reference sequence). V lost 4 bases and J lost 5, with 9 bases in between. CDR3 sequence (DNA): TGTGCCAGCAGCTCGAACACGGACGAGCAGTACTTC. Residues: CASSSNTDEQYF.

The sample holds a few counts of this clonotype. This chain links TRBV19 with TRBJ1-1; 7 bases line up with TRBD1. The V and J ends lost 2 bases and 5 bases, in that order; junction bases with no gene match: 8. Germline V gene lookup returns CDR1 LNHDA and CDR2 SQIVND (reference sequence). The CDR3 has 15 residues. This CDR3 reads CASSILDRVETEAFF. CDR3 sequence (DNA): TGTGCCAGTAGTATACTAGACAGGGTAGAAACTGAAGCTTTCTTT. Full variable domain (outside the CDR3, taken from reference TRBV19 and TRBJ1-1): DGGITQSPKYLFRKEGQNVTLSCEQNLNHDAMYWYRQDPGQGLRLIYYSQIVNDFQKGDIAEGYSVSREKKESFPLTVTSAQKNPTAFYLCASSILDRVETEAFFGQGTRLTVV.

This clonotype turned up a few times. This rearrangement joins TRBV5-1 to TRBJ1-3, with D perhaps matching TRBD1 (5 bases). Germline-derived CDR1 and CDR2 are SGHRS and YFSETQ. The CDR3 has 14 residues. The CDR3: CASHPGGSGNTIYF. In DNA, the CDR3 is TGCGCGTCCCACCCGGGGGGCTCTGGAAACACCATATATTTT.

This clonotype was recorded many times. The V call is TRBV12-3 or TRBV12-4, the J call TRBJ1-5; D is unresolved. This CDR3 contains 14 residues. Deletions cut 6 bases from V and 2 bases from J, with 11 bases between. CDR3 sequence: CASSQADGNQPQHF. Here the CDR3 DNA reads TGTGCCAGCAGCCAGGCCGACGGCAATCAGCCCCAGCATTTT.

This clonotype was recorded many times. The chain couples TRBV9 to TRBJ2-1; D assignment may be TRBD1 or TRBD2 (6 bases each). This CDR3 region has 18 residues. Trimming removed 4 bases at V and 1 base at J, with 21 bases between. Germline values: CDR1 SGDLS, CDR2 YYNGEE. The CDR3 DNA reads as TGTGCCAGCAGCTTTCCCTCCAGAGGGGGGCCTTCCTACAATGAGCAGTTCTTC. It is translated as CASSFPSRGGPSYNEQFF.